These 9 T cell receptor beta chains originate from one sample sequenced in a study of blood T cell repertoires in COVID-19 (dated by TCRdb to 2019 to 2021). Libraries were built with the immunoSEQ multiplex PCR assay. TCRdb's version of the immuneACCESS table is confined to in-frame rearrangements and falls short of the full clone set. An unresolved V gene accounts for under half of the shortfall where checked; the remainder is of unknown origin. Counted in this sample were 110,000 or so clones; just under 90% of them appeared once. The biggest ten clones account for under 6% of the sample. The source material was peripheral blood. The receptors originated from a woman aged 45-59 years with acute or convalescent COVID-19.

The CDR3 sequence is CASSPTPGQGYSGELFF. As DNA, the CDR3 is TGTGCCAGCAGCCCCACACCGGGACAGGGGTACAGCGGGGAGCTGTTTTTT. The rearrangement links TRBV7-6 to TRBJ2-2, with 10 bases that match TRBD1. This CDR3 region has 17 residues. Germline CDR1 reads SGHVS; CDR2 reads FNYEAQ. V gave up 5 bases and J gave up 7 bases; unmatched junction bases: 13.

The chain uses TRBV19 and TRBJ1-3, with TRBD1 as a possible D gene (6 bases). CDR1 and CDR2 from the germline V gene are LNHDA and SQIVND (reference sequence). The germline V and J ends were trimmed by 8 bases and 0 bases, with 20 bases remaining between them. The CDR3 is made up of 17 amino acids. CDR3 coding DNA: TGTGCCAGTGGTAAAGCAGGGGTCATACTCTCTGGAAACACCATATATTTT. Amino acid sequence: CASGKAGVILSGNTIYF.

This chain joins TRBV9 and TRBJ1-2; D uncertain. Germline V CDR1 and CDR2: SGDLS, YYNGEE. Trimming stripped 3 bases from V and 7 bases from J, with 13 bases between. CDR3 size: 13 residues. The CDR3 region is CASSAESMFGYTF. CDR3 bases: TGTGCCAGCAGCGCCGAGAGCATGTTTGGCTACACCTTC. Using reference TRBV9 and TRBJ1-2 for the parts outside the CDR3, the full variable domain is DSGVTQTPKHLITATGQRVTLRCSPRSGDLSVYWYQQSLDQGLQFLIQYYNGEERAKGNILERFSAQQFPDLHSELNLSSLELGDSALYFCASSAESMFGYTFGSGTRLTVV.

The CDR3 sequence: CASSSPGQPTEAFF. DNA of the CDR3: TGTGCCAGCAGTTCCCCGGGACAGCCCACTGAAGCTTTCTTT. The V gene is TRBV6-5, the J gene TRBJ1-1; 7 bases line up with TRBD1. The CDR3 has 14 residues. With V trimmed by 4 bases and J by 4 bases, 6 bases remained unmatched. Per the germline V gene, CDR1 is MNHEY and CDR2 is SVGAGI.

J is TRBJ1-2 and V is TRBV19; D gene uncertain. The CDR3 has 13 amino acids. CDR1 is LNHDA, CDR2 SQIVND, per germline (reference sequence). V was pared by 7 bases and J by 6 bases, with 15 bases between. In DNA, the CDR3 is TGTGCCAGTAATAAGGGCTGGGGAGATGGCTACACCTTC. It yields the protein CASNKGWGDGYTF.

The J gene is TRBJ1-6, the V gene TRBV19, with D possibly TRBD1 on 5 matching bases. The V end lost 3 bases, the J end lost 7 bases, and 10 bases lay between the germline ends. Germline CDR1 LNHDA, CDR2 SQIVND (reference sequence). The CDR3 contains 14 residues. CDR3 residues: CASSMRQINSPLHF. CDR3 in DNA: TGTGCCAGTAGTATGAGACAGATCAATTCACCCCTCCACTTT.

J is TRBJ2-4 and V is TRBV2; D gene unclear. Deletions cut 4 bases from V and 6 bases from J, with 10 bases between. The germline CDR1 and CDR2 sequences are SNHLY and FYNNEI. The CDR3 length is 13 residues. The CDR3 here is CASSVDLLNIQYF. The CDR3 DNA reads TGTGCCAGCAGTGTCGACTTACTAAACATTCAGTACTTC.

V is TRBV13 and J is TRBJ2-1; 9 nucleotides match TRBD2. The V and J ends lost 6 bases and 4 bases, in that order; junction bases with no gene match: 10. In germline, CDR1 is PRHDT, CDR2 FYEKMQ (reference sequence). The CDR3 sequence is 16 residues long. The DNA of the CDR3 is TGTGCCAGCAGTTCACGTAGCGGGAGCGCGTACAATGAGCAGTTCTTC. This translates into CASSSRSGSAYNEQFF. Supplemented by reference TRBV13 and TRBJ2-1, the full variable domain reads AAGVIQSPRHLIKEKRETATLKCYPIPRHDTVYWYQQGPGQDPQFLISFYEKMQSDKGSIPDRFSAQQFSDYHSELNMSSLELGDSALYFCASSSRSGSAYNEQFFGPGTRLTVL.

The CDR3 DNA is TGTGCCAGCAGTTTGTCCAGCGCTAACTATGGCTACACCTTC. As protein: CASSLSSANYGYTF. The chain has TRBV28 and TRBJ1-2; D uncertain. The CDR3 consists of 14 residues. The V end was cut by 3 bases, the J end by 0 bases, with 8 bases between. Germline CDR1 MDHEN, CDR2 SYDVKM.